This entry describes one T cell receptor (beta chain). This entry belongs to a study of blood T cell repertoires in COVID-19. Across the whole study: T cells, B-cell-depleted T cells, or PBMCs provided the cDNA or gDNA that served as material.

CDR3 length: 16 amino acids. Germline V lookup: CDR1 SGHDT, CDR2 YYEEEE. V lost 3 bases, J lost 4 bases, and 19 bases lay in between. Authors' data handling: Estimation of nucleated cell counts relied on the amplification of reference gene primers. Some clones are missing from TCRdb's copy, which holds only in-frame ones; the method was immunoSEQ multiplex PCR. The V and J calls and the clone size are those of that table, but D and trimming were determined from the DNA. The data contain more than 70,000 clones, roughly nine tenths of them singletons. The source material was peripheral blood. This sequence originates from a man over 45 with acute or convalescent COVID-19. The V gene is TRBV5-6, the J gene TRBJ1-1; TRBD1 is a possible D gene (5 bases). The CDR3 protein is CASSYRSGNMFTEAFF. Here the CDR3 DNA reads TGTGCCAGCAGCTACCGCTCAGGGAATATGTTCACTGAAGCTTTCTTT. Full variable domain (rest looked up from reference TRBV5-6 and TRBJ1-1): DAGVTQSPTHLIKTRGQQVTLRCSPKSGHDTVSWYQQALGQGPQFIFQYYEEEERQRGNFPDRFSGHQFPNYSSELNVNALLLGDSALYLCASSYRSGNMFTEAFFGQGTRLTVV.